This paragraph covers one T cell receptor beta chain sequence. Its cognate antigen is unknown. The source of the sample is a study of shared clonotypes between healthy human individuals. About the study: CD8 memory received one plate per donor, CD8 naive two, CD4 memory three and CD4 naive three.

Whole-study findings and limits: Across subsets, estimated richness was generally greater for naive than for memory populations. The expectation was that sequencing depth would affect clonotype sharing among donors.

Germline CDR1 is SEHNR and CDR2 is FQNEAQ (reference sequence). The CDR3 is 15 residues long. Losses at the gene ends were 1 base for V and 5 bases for J; bases not matched to a gene: 5. Profiling relied on immunoSEQ multiplex PCR, and the TCRdb table lists in-frame clones only, not all of them. The data contain approximately 2.3 million clones, over 85% of them seen just once; the ten biggest clones take up approximately 0.4%. Splitting of CD4+ cells produced CD45RA+ naive and CD45RA-negative memory subsets. The rearrangement uses TRBV7-9 and TRBJ2-5, with 9 bases aligning to TRBD2. This clonotype was obtained from a man aged 18 to 30 in good health. Some clones in this sample may be carry-over from other donors' samples. Sample: naive CD4+ T cells from PBMCs. As to subset: CD45RA+ positively selected. The CDR3 loop reads CASSLGAGGWETQYF. CDR3 in DNA: TGTGCCAGCAGCTTAGGAGCGGGGGGTTGGGAGACCCAGTACTTC.